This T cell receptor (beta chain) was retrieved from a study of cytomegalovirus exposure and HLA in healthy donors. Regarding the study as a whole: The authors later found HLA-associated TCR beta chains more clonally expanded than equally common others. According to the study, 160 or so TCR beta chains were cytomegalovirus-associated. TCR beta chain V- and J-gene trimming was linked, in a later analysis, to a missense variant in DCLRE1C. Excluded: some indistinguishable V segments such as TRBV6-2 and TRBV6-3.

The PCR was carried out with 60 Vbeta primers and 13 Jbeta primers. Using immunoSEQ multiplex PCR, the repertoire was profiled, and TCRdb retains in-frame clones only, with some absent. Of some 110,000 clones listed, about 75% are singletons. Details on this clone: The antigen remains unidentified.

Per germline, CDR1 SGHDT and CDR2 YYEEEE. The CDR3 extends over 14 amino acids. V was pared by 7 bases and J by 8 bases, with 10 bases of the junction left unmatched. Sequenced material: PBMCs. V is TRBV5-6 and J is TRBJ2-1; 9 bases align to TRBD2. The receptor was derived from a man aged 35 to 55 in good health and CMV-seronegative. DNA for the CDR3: TGTGCCAGCGGGCGGGGGGGCCGTGGCGATGAGCAGTTCTTC. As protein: CASGRGGRGDEQFF.